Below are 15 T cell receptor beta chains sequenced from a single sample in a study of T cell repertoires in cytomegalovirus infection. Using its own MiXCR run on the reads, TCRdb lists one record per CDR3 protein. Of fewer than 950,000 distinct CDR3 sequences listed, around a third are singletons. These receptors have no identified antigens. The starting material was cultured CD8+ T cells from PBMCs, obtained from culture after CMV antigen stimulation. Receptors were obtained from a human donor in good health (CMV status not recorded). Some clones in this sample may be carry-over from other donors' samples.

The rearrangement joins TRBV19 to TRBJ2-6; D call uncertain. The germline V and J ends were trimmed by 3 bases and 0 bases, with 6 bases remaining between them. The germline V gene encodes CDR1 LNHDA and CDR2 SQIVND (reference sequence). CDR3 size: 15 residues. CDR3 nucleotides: TGTGCCAGTAGTATCCACAACTCTGGGGCCAACGTCCTGACTTTC. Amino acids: CASSIHNSGANVLTF.

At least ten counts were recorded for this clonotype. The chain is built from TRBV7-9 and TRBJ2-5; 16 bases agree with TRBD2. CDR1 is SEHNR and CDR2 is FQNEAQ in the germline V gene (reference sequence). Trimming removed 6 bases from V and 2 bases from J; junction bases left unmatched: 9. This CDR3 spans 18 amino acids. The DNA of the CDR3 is TGTGCCAGCAGACCCGGGACTAGCGGGGGGGCGGGTCAAGAGACCCAGTACTTC. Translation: CASRPGTSGGAGQETQYF.

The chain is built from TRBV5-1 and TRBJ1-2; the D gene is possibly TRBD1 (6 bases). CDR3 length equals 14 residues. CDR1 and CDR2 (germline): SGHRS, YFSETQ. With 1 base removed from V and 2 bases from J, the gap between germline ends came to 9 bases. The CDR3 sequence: CASSLTDRNYGYTF. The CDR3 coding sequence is TGCGCCAGCAGCTTGACCGACAGGAACTATGGCTACACCTTC. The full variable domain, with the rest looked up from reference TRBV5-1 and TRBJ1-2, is KAGVTQTPRYLIKTRGQQVTLSCSPISGHRSVSWYQQTPGQGLQFLFEYFSETQRNKGNFPGRFSGRQFSNSRSEMNVSTLELGDSALYLCASSLTDRNYGYTFGSGTRLTVV.

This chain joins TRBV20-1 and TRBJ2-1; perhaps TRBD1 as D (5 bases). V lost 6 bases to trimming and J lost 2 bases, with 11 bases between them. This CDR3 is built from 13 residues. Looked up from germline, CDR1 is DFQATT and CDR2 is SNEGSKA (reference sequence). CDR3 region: CSASEQAYNEQFF. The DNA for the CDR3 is TGCAGTGCGAGCGAACAGGCCTACAATGAGCAGTTCTTC.

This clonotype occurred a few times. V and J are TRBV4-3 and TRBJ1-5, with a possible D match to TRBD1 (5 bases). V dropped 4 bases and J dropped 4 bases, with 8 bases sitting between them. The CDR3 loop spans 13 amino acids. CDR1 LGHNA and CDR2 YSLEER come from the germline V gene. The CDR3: CASSRPGNQPQHF. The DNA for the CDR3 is TGCGCCAGCAGCCGCCCAGGGAATCAGCCCCAGCATTTT.

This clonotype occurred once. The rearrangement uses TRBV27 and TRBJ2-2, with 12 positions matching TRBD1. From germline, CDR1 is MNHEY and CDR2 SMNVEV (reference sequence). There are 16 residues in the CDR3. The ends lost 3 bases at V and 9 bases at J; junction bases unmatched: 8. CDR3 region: CASSFTGTGGFRELFF. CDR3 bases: TGTGCCAGCAGTTTCACCGGGACAGGGGGCTTCAGGGAGCTGTTTTTT.

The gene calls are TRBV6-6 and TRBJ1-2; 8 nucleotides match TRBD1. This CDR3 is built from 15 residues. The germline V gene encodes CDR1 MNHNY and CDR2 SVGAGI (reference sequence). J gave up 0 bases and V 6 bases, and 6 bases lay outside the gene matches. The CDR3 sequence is CASSATGEANYGYTF. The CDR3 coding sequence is TGTGCCAGCAGCGCGACAGGGGAAGCTAACTATGGCTACACCTTC.

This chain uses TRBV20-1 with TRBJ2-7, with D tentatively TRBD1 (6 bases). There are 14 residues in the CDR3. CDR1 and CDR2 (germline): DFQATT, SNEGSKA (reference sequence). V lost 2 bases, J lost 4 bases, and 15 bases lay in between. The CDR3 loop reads CSARPGQSSYEQYF. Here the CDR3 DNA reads TGCAGTGCTAGACCGGGACAAAGCTCTTACGAGCAGTACTTC.

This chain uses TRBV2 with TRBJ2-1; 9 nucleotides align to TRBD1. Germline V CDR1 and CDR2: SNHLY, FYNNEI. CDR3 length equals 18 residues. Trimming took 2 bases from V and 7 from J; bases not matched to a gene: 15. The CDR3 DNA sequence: TGTGCCAGCAGTGAACCCCTGTTGGACAGGGGTCAAGGGAATGAGCAGTTCTTC. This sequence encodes CASSEPLLDRGQGNEQFF.

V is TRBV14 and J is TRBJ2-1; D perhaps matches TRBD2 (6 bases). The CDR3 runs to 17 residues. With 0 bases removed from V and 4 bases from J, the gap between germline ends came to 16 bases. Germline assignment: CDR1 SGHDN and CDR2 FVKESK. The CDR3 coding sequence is TGTGCCAGCAGCCAAGATCTCCCGGCGGGGTATTACAATGAGCAGTTCTTC. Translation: CASSQDLPAGYYNEQFF. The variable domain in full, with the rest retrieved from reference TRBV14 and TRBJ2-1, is EAGVTQFPSHSVIEKGQTVTLRCDPISGHDNLYWYRRVMGKEIKFLLHFVKESKQDESGMPNNRFLAERTGGTYSTLKVQPAELEDSGVYFCASSQDLPAGYYNEQFFGPGTRLTVL.

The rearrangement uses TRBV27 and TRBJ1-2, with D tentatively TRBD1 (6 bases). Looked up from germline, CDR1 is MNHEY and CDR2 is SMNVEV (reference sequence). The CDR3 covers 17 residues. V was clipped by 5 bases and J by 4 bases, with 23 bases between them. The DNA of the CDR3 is TGTGCCAGCAGTCTTACCCCCGCGGGGGCTCGAGGCTATGGCTACACCTTC. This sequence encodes CASSLTPAGARGYGYTF.

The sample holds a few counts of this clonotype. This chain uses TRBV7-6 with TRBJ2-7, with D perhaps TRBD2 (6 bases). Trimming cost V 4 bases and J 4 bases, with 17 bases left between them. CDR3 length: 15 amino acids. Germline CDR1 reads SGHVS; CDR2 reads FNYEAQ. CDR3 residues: CASSWGEKGEYEQYF. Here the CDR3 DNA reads TGTGCCAGCAGCTGGGGGGAGAAAGGAGAATACGAGCAGTACTTC.

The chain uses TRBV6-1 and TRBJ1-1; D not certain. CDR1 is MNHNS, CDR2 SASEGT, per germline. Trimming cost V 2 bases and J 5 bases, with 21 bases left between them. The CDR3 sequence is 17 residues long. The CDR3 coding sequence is TGTGCCAGCAGTGAATCTCTTCCTCTCGAGGGAAGGACTGAAGCTTTCTTT. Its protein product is CASSESLPLEGRTEAFF.

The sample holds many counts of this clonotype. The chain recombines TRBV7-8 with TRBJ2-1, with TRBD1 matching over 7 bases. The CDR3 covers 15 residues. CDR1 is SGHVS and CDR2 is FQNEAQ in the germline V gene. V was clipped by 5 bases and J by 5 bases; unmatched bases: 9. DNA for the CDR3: TGTGCCAGCAGCCTTAACAGGGGTAGCCACAATGAGCAGTTCTTC. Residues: CASSLNRGSHNEQFF. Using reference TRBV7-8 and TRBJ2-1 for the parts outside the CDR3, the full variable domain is GAGVSQSPRYKVAKRGQDVALRCDPISGHVSLFWYQQALGQGPEFLTYFQNEAQLDKSGLPSDRFFAERPEGSVSTLKIQRTQQEDSAVYLCASSLNRGSHNEQFFGPGTRLTVL.

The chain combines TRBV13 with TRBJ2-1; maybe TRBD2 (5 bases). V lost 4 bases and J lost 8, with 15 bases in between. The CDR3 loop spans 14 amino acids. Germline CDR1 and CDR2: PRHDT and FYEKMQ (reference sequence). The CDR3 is CASSSITRFDEQFF. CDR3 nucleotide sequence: TGTGCCAGCAGCTCCATAACTAGGTTCGATGAGCAGTTCTTC.